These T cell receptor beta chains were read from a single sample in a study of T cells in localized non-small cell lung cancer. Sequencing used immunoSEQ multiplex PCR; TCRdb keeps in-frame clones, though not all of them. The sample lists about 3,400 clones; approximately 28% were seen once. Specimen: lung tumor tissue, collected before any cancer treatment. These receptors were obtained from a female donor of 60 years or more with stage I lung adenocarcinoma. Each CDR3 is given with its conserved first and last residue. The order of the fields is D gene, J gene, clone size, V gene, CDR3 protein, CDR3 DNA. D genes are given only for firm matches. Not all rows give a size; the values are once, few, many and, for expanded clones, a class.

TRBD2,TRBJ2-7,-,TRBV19,CASSIEGASGVYEQYF,TGTGCCAGTAGTATAGAAGGGGCTAGCGGGGTCTACGAGCAGTACTTC
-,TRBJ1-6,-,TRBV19,CASSISAGPRTPLHF,TGTGCCAGTAGTATAAGCGCAGGGCCGAGGACACCCCTCCACTTT
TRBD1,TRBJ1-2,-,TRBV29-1,CSVEDRVDYGYTF,TGCAGCGTTGAGGACAGGGTCGACTATGGCTACACCTTC
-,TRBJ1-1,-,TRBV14,CASSPLTYRVEGTEAFF,TGTGCCAGCAGCCCATTAACCTACAGGGTCGAAGGCACTGAAGCTTTCTTT
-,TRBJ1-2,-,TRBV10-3,CASVRQDNYGYTF,TGTGCCAGCGTACGGCAGGACAACTATGGCTACACCTTC
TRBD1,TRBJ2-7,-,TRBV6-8,CASRDSPPDYEQYF,TGTGCCAGCCGGGACAGCCCTCCTGATTACGAGCAGTACTTC
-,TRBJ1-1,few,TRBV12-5,CASGLEGEAFF,TGTGCTAGTGGTTTGGAGGGGGAGGCTTTCTTT
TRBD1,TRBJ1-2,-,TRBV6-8,CASSYPTGGQEGYTF,TGTGCCAGCAGTTACCCCACCGGGGGACAGGAGGGCTACACCTTC
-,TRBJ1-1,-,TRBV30,CAWSASRSGLLTGEAFF,TGTGCCTGGAGTGCTTCGAGATCGGGACTGTTAACAGGTGAAGCTTTCTTT
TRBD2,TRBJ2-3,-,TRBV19,CASSMGLATDTQYF,TGTGCCAGTAGTATGGGACTAGCGACAGATACGCAGTATTTT
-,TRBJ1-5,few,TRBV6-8,CASSYGPEGEPQHF,TGTGCCAGCAGTTATGGCCCGGAGGGTGAGCCCCAGCATTTT
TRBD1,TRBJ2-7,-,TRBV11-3,CASSPRDRGYEQYF,TGTGCCAGCAGCCCCCGGGACAGGGGATACGAGCAGTACTTC
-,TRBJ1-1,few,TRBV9,CASSPLSTGNTEAFF,TGTGCCAGCAGCCCACTATCCACAGGGAACACTGAAGCTTTCTTT
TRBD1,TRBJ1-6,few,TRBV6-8,CASSYSTGVSTPPLHF,TGTGCCAGCAGTTACTCGACAGGGGTCAGCACACCGCCCCTCCACTTT
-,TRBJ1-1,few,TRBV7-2,CASSQTENTEAFF,TGTGCCAGCAGCCAGACAGAGAACACTGAAGCTTTCTTT
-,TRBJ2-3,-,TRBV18,CASSSGEDTQYF,TGTGCCAGCTCGTCAGGGGAAGATACGCAGTATTTT
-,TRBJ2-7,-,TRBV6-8,CASSYSTGGEQYF,TGTGCCAGCAGTTATTCGACAGGTGGCGAGCAGTACTTC
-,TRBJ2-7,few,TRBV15,CATSTRDNGAYEQYF,TGTGCCACCAGCACCCGGGACAATGGAGCCTACGAGCAGTACTTC
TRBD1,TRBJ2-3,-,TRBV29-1,CSVRQGSDTQYF,TGCAGCGTTAGACAGGGCTCTGATACGCAGTATTTT
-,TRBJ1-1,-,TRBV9,CASSSGPPMNTEAFF,TGTGCCAGCAGCTCTGGACCGCCAATGAACACTGAAGCTTTCTTT
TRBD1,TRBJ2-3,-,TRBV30,CAWSLQGAITDTQYF,TGTGCCTGGAGTCTTCAGGGGGCGATTACAGATACGCAGTATTTT
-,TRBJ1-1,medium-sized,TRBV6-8,CASSWGRGELDTEAFF,TGTGCCAGCAGTTGGGGCCGTGGGGAGCTGGACACTGAAGCTTTCTTT
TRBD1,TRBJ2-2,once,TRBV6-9,CAISDFFGTGIAELFF,TGTGCCATCAGTGACTTCTTTGGGACAGGGATCGCGGAGCTGTTTTTT
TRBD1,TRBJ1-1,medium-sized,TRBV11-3,CASSLGGQALNTEAFF,TGTGCCAGCAGCTTGGGGGGACAGGCTTTGAACACTGAAGCTTTCTTT
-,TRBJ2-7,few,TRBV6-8,CASSPFGRGGKDEQYF,TGTGCCAGCAGTCCCTTCGGTCGAGGGGGTAAGGACGAGCAGTACTTC
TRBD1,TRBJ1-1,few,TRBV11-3,CASSYDRANTEAFF,TGTGCCAGCAGCTACGACAGGGCGAACACTGAAGCTTTCTTT
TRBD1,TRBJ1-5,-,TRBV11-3,CASSPGQGGRNQPQHF,TGTGCCAGCAGCCCGGGACAGGGGGGTCGCAATCAGCCCCAGCATTTT
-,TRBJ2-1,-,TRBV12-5,CASGLLPLYNEQFF,TGTGCTAGTGGTTTGCTCCCTCTATACAATGAGCAGTTCTTC
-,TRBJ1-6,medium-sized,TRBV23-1,CASSSPQGGSPLHF,TGCGCCAGCAGCTCCCCGCAGGGTGGTTCACCCCTCCACTTT
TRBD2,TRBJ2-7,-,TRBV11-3,CASSLPPGLASEQYF,TGTGCCAGCAGCCTCCCACCCGGACTAGCATCCGAGCAGTACTTC
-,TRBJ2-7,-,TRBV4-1,CASSQDPGVSYEQYF,TGCGCCAGCAGCCAAGATCCCGGAGTATCCTACGAGCAGTACTTC
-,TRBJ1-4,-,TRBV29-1,CSSYAVRATNEKLFF,TGCAGCTCCTACGCCGTACGTGCAACTAATGAAAAACTGTTTTTT
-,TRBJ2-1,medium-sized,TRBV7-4,CASSPSYSDEQFF,TGTGCCAGCAGCCCATCATACTCCGATGAGCAGTTCTTC